A selection of T cell receptor beta chains follows, all from one sample in a study of blood T cell repertoires in COVID-19. The table came from immunoSEQ multiplex PCR; TCRdb's copy has only in-frame clones and leaves some out. There are about 49,000 clones in the sample; 70% to 90% occur only once, and approximately 13% lies in the top ten. The sample comprised peripheral blood. The receptors originated from a man at least 80 years old with acute or convalescent COVID-19. Both conserved end residues are part of each CDR3. The D gene is left open where the match is weak. Size is omitted from some rows. Given values are once, few, many or a class for expanded clones.

abundance	j_gene	v_gene	d_gene	CDR3nt	CDR3aa
.	TRBJ2-1	TRBV3-1/TRBV3-2	.	TGTGCCAGCAGCCAAGATCCGAGGGATAATGAGCAGTTCTTC	CASSQDPRDNEQFF
.	TRBJ1-5	TRBV28	TRBD1	TGTGCCAGCAGTTTATCCGGGACAGGGGCCAATCAGCCCCAGCATTTT	CASSLSGTGANQPQHF
.	TRBJ2-7	TRBV6-5	TRBD1	TGTGCCACCGCCCTGAGGGGACAGTCCTACGAGCAGTACTTC	CATALRGQSYEQYF
.	TRBJ2-7	TRBV23-1	.	TGCGCCAGCAGTCAATCTTGGGCTTCGGCGTACGAGCAGTACTTC	CASSQSWASAYEQYF
.	TRBJ2-2	TRBV3-1/TRBV3-2	TRBD2	TGTGCCAGCAGCCGAAGTCGTAGCGGGGGATTCACCGGGGAGCTGTTTTTT	CASSRSRSGGFTGELFF
.	TRBJ1-5	TRBV5-1	TRBD1	TGCGCCAGCAGCCTCACAGGGGGAGGCAATCAGCCCCAGCATTTT	CASSLTGGGNQPQHF
few	TRBJ1-6	TRBV7-8	.	TGTGCCAGCAGCCCGGGGGGGTCCTCCTATAATTCACCCCTCCACTTT	CASSPGGSSYNSPLHF
.	TRBJ2-3	TRBV7-9	TRBD2	TGTGCCAGCAGTTCGGAGCGGGGGGCTGGACCTAGCACAGATACGCAGTATTTT	CASSSERGAGPSTDTQYF
.	TRBJ1-5	TRBV7-3	.	TGTGCCAGCAGCCCGACAGTTAGCAATCAGCCCCAGCATTTT	CASSPTVSNQPQHF
.	TRBJ1-4	TRBV30	TRBD1	TGTGCCTGGAGGACAGGGACTTCAACTAATGAAAAACTGTTTTTT	CAWRTGTSTNEKLFF
.	TRBJ1-6	TRBV30	TRBD1	TGTGCCACCCGACAGGGGGCGGATTCACCCCTCCACTTT	CATRQGADSPLHF
few	TRBJ1-1	TRBV12-5	TRBD1	TGTGCTAGTGGCTCCGGGACAGTTGCTTTCTTT	CASGSGTVAFF
once	TRBJ2-7	TRBV15	.	TGTGCCACCAGCAGAGGGGGGAGGCTAAACTACGAGCAGTACTTC	CATSRGGRLNYEQYF
.	TRBJ1-5	TRBV2	.	TGTGCCAGCAGCCCCTTGAGAGGGAATCAGCCCCAGCATTTT	CASSPLRGNQPQHF
.	TRBJ2-5	TRBV2	.	TGTGCCAGCAGTATACGGGGGTCGGGGGAGACCCAGTACTTC	CASSIRGSGETQYF
.	TRBJ1-6	TRBV30	.	TGTGCCTGGAGCACAACAGGGTTTTATAATTCACCCCTCCACTTT	CAWSTTGFYNSPLHF
.	TRBJ1-3	TRBV25-1	TRBD1	TGTGCCAGCAGTGGGACAGGGAGAGGAAACACCATATATTTT	CASSGTGRGNTIYF
.	TRBJ2-7	TRBV5-6	.	TGTGCCAGCAGCGACCGCGGGCCCTACGAGCAGTACTTC	CASSDRGPYEQYF
.	TRBJ1-2	TRBV2	TRBD1	TGTGCCAGCAGTGCGGGACAGGTTTTCAATGGCTACACCTTC	CASSAGQVFNGYTF
.	TRBJ2-2	TRBV9	.	TGTGCCAGCAGCGTCGCACCAGGGATCACCGGGGAGCTGTTTTTT	CASSVAPGITGELFF
.	TRBJ2-1	TRBV11-3	.	TGTGCCAGCAGCTTAAGAGACAATGAGCAGTTCTTC	CASSLRDNEQFF
.	TRBJ2-3	TRBV2	TRBD2	TGTGCCAGCAGTGGACTAGCGGGGGGCCAATTCACAGATACGCAGTATTTT	CASSGLAGGQFTDTQYF
.	TRBJ2-6	TRBV25-1	.	TGTGCCAGCGGGGGGTGGGGAGACAGGGCCTCCGGGGCCAACGTCCTGACTTTC	CASGGWGDRASGANVLTF
.	TRBJ1-5	TRBV7-2	.	TGTGCCAGCAGCTTAGTGCCGGGTGGTCAGCCCCAGCATTTT	CASSLVPGGQPQHF
.	TRBJ1-3	TRBV19	TRBD1	TGTGCCAGTAGGGGACAGGTCTCTGGAAACACCATATATTTT	CASRGQVSGNTIYF
.	TRBJ2-3	TRBV9	.	TGTGCCAGCAGCACCCATAGCGGTGGCACAGATACGCAGTATTTT	CASSTHSGGTDTQYF
once	TRBJ2-2	TRBV2	TRBD1	TGTGCCAGCTATCAATCGGGACAGGGAAACGGGGAGCTGTTTTTT	CASYQSGQGNGELFF
.	TRBJ2-3	TRBV6-5	TRBD2	TGTGCCAGCAGCCTAGCGGGGGGAACGCAGTATTTT	CASSLAGGTQYF
.	TRBJ2-1	TRBV13	.	TGTGCCAGCAGTCAGGGGCTGTCTTACAATGAGCAGTTCTTC	CASSQGLSYNEQFF
.	TRBJ1-4	TRBV18	.	TGTGCCAGCTCACGGTCAGCGTTGCCTAATGAAAAACTGTTTTTT	CASSRSALPNEKLFF
.	TRBJ2-7	TRBV30	TRBD1	TGTGCCTGGAGCGCCGACAGGGGGCTCTACGAGCAGTACTTC	CAWSADRGLYEQYF
.	TRBJ2-1	TRBV27	TRBD1	TGTGCCAGCAGTTTTCTATTACAGGGGAATGAGCAGTTCTTC	CASSFLLQGNEQFF
.	TRBJ2-3	TRBV5-5	TRBD2	TGTGCCAGCAGCTTGGGGGAGGGCTCGAGCACAGATACGCAGTATTTT	CASSLGEGSSTDTQYF
.	TRBJ1-2	TRBV25-1	TRBD1	TGTGCCAGCAGTTCCGGGACAGGGCGCTACACCTTC	CASSSGTGRYTF
.	TRBJ1-5	TRBV19	TRBD1	TGTGCCAGTAGTTTTCAGGGGGGCAGGCAGCCCCAGCATTTT	CASSFQGGRQPQHF
.	TRBJ1-1	TRBV5-4	TRBD1	TGTGCCAGCAGCTTTCCGGGACAGATGAACACTGAAGCTTTCTTT	CASSFPGQMNTEAFF
.	TRBJ1-1	TRBV7-6	TRBD1	TGTGCCAGCAGCACCTCCGGGACAGGGATGAACACTGAAGCTTTCTTT	CASSTSGTGMNTEAFF
once	TRBJ2-1	TRBV9	.	TGTGCCAGCAGCGTAGCTAGCGAGGGTGAGCAGTTCTTC	CASSVASEGEQFF
few	TRBJ1-2	TRBV7-9	TRBD1	TGTGCCAGCAGCTCAGAGACAGGGGGACCGACTAACTATGGCTACACCTTC	CASSSETGGPTNYGYTF
.	TRBJ2-7	TRBV29-1	.	TGCAGCGTTGAAATCCCGGAGGTTTGGACAGACTCCTACGAGCAGTACTTC	CSVEIPEVWTDSYEQYF